This passage covers 7 T cell receptor beta chains from one sample sequenced in a study of shared clonotypes between healthy human individuals. Using immunoSEQ multiplex PCR, the repertoire was profiled, and TCRdb retains in-frame clones only, with some absent. The table lists about 1.1 million clones, roughly 80% of them singletons, with about 0.89% in the top ten. The specimen was memory CD4+ T cells from PBMCs. Subset: CD45RA-negative fraction. The source is a man aged 18 to 29 in good health. Some clones in this sample may be carry-over from other donors' samples.

The V call is TRBV28, the J call TRBJ2-1, with TRBD2 matching 15 bases. Trimming at V came to 7 bases and at J to 8 bases, leaving 12 bases not matched to a gene. The CDR3 has 17 residues. CDR1 MDHEN and CDR2 SYDVKM come from the germline V gene. CDR3 in amino acids: CASTEWTSGRDGDEQFF. DNA of the CDR3: TGTGCCAGCACCGAATGGACTAGCGGGAGGGACGGCGATGAGCAGTTCTTC.

The chain uses TRBV5-4 and TRBJ2-2; D not certain. Trimming removed 1 base at V and 6 bases at J, with 4 bases between. The CDR3 has 12 amino acids. Germline V gene data show CDR1 as SGHNT and CDR2 as YYREEE (reference sequence). As DNA, the CDR3 is TGTGCCAGCAGCTTGAGGCCCGGGGAGCTGTTTTTT. Translated, it gives CASSLRPGELFF.

The rearrangement uses TRBV5-5 and TRBJ2-7; maybe TRBD1 (6 bases). Germline CDR1 is SGHKS and CDR2 is YYEKEE (reference sequence). V lost 0 bases to trimming and J lost 4 bases, with 14 bases between them. The CDR3 loop spans 15 amino acids. The CDR3 loop is CASSLGGGRGYEQYF. The CDR3 DNA is TGTGCCAGCAGCTTGGGGGGTGGCAGGGGATACGAGCAGTACTTC.

In the case of this clone: This sample also contains other DNA sequences that code for the same CDR3. The chain joins TRBV28 to TRBJ1-5; 12 bases are shared with TRBD1. The length of the CDR3 is 14 residues. Losses at the gene ends were 6 bases for V and 6 bases for J; bases not matched to a gene: 3. Germline V gene sequence: CDR1 MDHEN, CDR2 SYDVKM. The DNA for the CDR3 is TGTGCCAGCAGCGGGACAGGGGGCGGTCAGCCCCAGCATTTT. This codes for CASSGTGGGQPQHF.

The rearrangement joins TRBV19 to TRBJ1-2; 9 nucleotides agree with TRBD1. The CDR3 totals 12 residues. Germline CDR1 reads LNHDA; CDR2 reads SQIVND (reference sequence). Losses at the gene ends were 6 bases for V and 9 bases for J; bases not matched to a gene: 5. CDR3 amino acids: CASRIQGASYTF. CDR3 DNA: TGTGCCAGTAGGATACAGGGGGCCAGCTACACCTTC.

The chain links TRBV5-4 to TRBJ2-5, with 9 positions matching TRBD1. Trimming cost V 2 bases and J 2 bases; bases outside gene matches: 4. Germline V gene data show CDR1 as SGHNT and CDR2 as YYREEE (reference sequence). There are 15 residues in the CDR3. CDR3 DNA sequence: TGTGCCAGCAGCTTTCCGGGACAGGGTCAAGAGACCCAGTACTTC. Its translation: CASSFPGQGQETQYF.

The chain carries TRBV28 and TRBJ1-1; D gene unclear. Trimming removed 3 bases at V and 8 bases at J, with 10 bases between. From germline, CDR1 is MDHEN and CDR2 SYDVKM. CDR3 size: 12 residues. CDR3 in amino acids: CASSFQVREAFF. CDR3 sequence (DNA): TGTGCCAGCAGTTTCCAGGTCCGGGAAGCTTTCTTT.